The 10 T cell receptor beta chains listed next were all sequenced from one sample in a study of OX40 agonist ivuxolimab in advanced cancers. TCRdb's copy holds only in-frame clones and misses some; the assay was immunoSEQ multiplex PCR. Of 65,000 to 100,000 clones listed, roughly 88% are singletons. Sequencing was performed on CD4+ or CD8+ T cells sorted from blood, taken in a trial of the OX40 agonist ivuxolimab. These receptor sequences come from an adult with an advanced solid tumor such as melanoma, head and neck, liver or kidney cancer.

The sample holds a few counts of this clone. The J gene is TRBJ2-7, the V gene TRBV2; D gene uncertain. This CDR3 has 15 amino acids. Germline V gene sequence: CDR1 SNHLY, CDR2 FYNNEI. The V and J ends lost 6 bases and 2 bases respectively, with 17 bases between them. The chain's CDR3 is CASRDLVAQPYEQYF. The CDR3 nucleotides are TGTGCCAGCAGGGACCTCGTCGCACAGCCCTACGAGCAGTACTTC.

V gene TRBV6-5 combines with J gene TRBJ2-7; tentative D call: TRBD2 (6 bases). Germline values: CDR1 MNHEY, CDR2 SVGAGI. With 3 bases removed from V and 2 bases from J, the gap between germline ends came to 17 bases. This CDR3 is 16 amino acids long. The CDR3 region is CASSYRDPGGPYEQYV. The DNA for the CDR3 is TGTGCCAGCAGTTATAGGGACCCCGGAGGGCCCTACGAGCAGTACGTC.

This CDR3 reads CASSPWGQGATEAFF. In DNA form, the CDR3 reads TGTGCCAGTAGCCCGTGGGGACAGGGGGCCACTGAAGCTTTCTTT. The chain employs TRBV19 and TRBJ1-1, with 12 positions matching TRBD1. V shed 6 bases and J 4 bases; nucleotides not matched to a gene: 6. This CDR3 has 15 residues. Germline CDR1 reads LNHDA; CDR2 reads SQIVND (reference sequence).

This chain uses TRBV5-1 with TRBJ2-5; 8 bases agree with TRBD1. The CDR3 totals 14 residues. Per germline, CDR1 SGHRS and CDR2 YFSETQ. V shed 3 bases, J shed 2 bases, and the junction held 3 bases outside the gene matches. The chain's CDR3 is CASSWGQEQETQYF. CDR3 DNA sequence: TGCGCCAGCAGCTGGGGACAGGAACAAGAGACCCAGTACTTC.

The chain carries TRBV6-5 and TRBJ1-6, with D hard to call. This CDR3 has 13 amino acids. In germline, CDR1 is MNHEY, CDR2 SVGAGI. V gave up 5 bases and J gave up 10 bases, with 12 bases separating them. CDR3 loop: CASSEISSSPLHF. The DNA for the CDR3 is TGTGCCAGCAGTGAGATATCATCCTCACCCCTCCACTTT.

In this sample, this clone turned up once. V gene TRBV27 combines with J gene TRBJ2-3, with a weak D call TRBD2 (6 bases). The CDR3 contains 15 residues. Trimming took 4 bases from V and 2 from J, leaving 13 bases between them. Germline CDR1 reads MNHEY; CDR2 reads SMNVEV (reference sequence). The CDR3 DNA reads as TGTGCCAGCAGTTACTTGGGACTCACCACAGATACGCAGTATTTT. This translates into CASSYLGLTTDTQYF.

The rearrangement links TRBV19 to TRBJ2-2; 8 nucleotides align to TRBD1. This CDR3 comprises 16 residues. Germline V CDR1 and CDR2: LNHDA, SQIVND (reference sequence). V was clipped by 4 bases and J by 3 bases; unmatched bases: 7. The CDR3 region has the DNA TGTGCCAGTAGTACCTCAGGGGGCAAGGACACCGGGGAGCTGTTTTTT. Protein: CASSTSGGKDTGELFF.

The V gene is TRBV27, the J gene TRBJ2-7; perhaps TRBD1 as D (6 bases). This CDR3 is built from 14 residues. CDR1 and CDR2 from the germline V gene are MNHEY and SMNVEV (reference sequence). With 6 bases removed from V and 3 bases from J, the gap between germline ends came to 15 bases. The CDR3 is CASRNTGIRYEQYF. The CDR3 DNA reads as TGTGCCAGCAGGAATACAGGGATCCGCTACGAGCAGTACTTC.

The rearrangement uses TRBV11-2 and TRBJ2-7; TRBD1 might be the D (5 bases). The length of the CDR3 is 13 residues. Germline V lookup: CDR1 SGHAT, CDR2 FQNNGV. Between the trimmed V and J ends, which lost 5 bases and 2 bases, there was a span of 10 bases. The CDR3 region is CASSDRQTYEQYV. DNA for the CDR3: TGTGCCAGCAGCGATCGACAGACCTACGAGCAGTACGTC.

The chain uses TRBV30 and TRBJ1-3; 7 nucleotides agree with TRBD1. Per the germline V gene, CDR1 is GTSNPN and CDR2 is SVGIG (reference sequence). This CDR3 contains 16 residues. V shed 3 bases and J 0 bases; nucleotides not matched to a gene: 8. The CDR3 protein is CAWRERDRVSGNTIYF. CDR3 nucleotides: TGTGCCTGGAGGGAACGTGACAGGGTCTCTGGAAACACCATATATTTT.